This T cell receptor beta chain was retrieved from a study of cytomegalovirus exposure and HLA in healthy donors (dated by TCRdb to about 2017). About the full investigation: In an earlier analysis of about 560 of the donors, 276 Gb of sequence data and approximately 100 million unique TCR beta sequences from 180 million or so T cells were reported. An early release that covered 500 to 800 HLA-typed donors contained around 330 gigabases of sequencing data and roughly 84 million unique TCR sequences. Of the 398 genotyped donors, approximately 83% fell in the genetic ancestry cluster associated with self-reported Caucasian donors. The study was designed to test whether signatures of past pathogen exposure could be identified by cataloging public T cell receptors. The T cell repertoires of 700 or so subjects were profiled by immunosequencing and related to cytomegalovirus serostatus. Along with the approximately 650-subject first cohort, a separate validation cohort of approximately 110 different subjects was used. To predict cytomegalovirus infection status, the study brought together high-throughput TCR immunosequencing, statistical association of individual TCRs with disease status, and machine learning. In a later analysis, previously published TCR beta repertoires from more than 500 donors were re-analyzed and high-resolution HLA genotyping was added so that TCR occurrence patterns could be studied. In the later analysis, no new phenotypic data were used to find candidate immune exposures; instead, reliance was placed on TCR beta sequences and their occurrence across donors. An earlier analysis of around 580 of the donors used high-throughput TCR beta sequencing to judge whether each TCR beta V gene segment behaved as functional or pseudogenic. Donor age, sex, ethnicity and CMV serostatus were compiled alongside the repertoire data. In a later genetic analysis, genome-wide SNP genotypes for about 65% of the roughly 700 donors were used, and that subset was treated as a discovery cohort. All discovery cohort repertoires had been generated on a single sequencing platform. Class I and class II HLA loci were covered by the typing at four-digit resolution. Typing coverage varied by locus: 629-630 donors for A, B, C, DRB1 and DQB1; roughly 560 for DQA1; more than 600 for DPA1; around 490 for DPB1. Four to six DR-DQ haplotypes were handled as single units for association and clustering because linkage in the cohort was strong. Among about 410 genotyped donors of the cohort, an average of roughly 230,000 unique TCR beta nucleotide sequences was sequenced per donor, of which about 18% were non-productive.

Results the study describes overall, beyond this receptor: In vitro tests confirmed that a few of the cytomegalovirus-associated TCR beta chains recognize cytomegalovirus antigens. A later analysis found that TCR association rates varied across HLA loci, with DRB1 alleles showing the most associated TCRs and HLA-C alleles the fewest. According to a later analysis, most CMV-associated TCR beta chains appeared to be HLA-restricted, and the HLA associations seemed to be driven largely by CMV exposure. A further reported finding was that TCR beta sequences accurately predicted the HLA-A and HLA-B alleles for most subjects in the first cohort. In a later analysis, HLA-associated TCR beta chains showed more clonal expansion and lower generation probabilities than non-associated chains that were equally common. In an earlier analysis of roughly 500 of the donors, most TCR beta V segments appeared in productive rearrangements about 87% or about 30% of the time, broadly matching IMGT annotations. In a later analysis, some 17,000 TCR beta sequences were associated with specific HLA alleles at a false discovery rate of 0.05. The study gave a list of 150 to 200 TCR beta chains associated with cytomegalovirus. The only immune exposure information available for the cohort was CMV serostatus. A later genetic analysis associated a missense DCLRE1C variant with V-gene and J-gene trimming of TCR beta chains, and an independent cohort replicated the association. Some IMGT-functional V segments, including TRBV6-2 and TRBV6-3, could not be distinguished by the 87-base-pair reads and were therefore excluded. In a later genetic analysis, fewer N-insertions in productive TCRs were reported among donors in an Asian-associated ancestry cluster than the roughly 700-donor mean. Cytomegalovirus status was reported to be diagnosed by the classifier with high specificity and sensitivity in both the original and validation cohorts. Strong co-occurrence of HLA alleles, especially DR and DQ, made assigning TCR associations to individual alleles difficult. It was suggested by the authors that the approach could potentially be generalized to other disease states and immunological phenotypes. While some public TCRs were present in many individuals, most TCR sequences turned up only very rarely across donors. Because some donors lacked HLA typing at each locus, the association tests relied only on the typed subset. The earlier analysis of approximately 540 of the donors excluded approximately 17 rarely observed V segments, including chromosome 9 orphons, because counts were too low. A later analysis reported that several top co-occurrence clusters appeared linked to parvovirus B19, influenza, CMV and Epstein-Barr virus. A group of highly shared sequence variants was considered likely to be a technical artifact of the sequencing pipeline. This cohort had only TCR beta chains sequenced, and the lack of alpha or paired-chain data limited which features could be detected. The presence/absence analyses assumed that sequencing depth was roughly uniform across donors, and that assumption may not be true. Correlated functional status among segregating V segments might be attributable to linkage disequilibrium, but an unknown experimental factor could not be ruled out.

The cohort consisted of 670 or so healthy bone marrow donors. At the time of sampling, all cohort members were nominally healthy, though unrecorded immune exposures were likely present. The donor tested CMV seropositive, placing the donor among the 250 to 350 seropositive members of the cohort. A peripheral blood sample was provided by each donor, and peripheral blood mononuclear cells were used for TCR beta sequencing. The Qiagen DNeasy Blood Extraction Kit was used to extract genomic DNA from the blood cell samples. The sample holds many counts of this clone. What this receptor recognizes is not known. No base qualities exist here, and no much larger clone lies one base off it. Library preparation used the immunoSEQ multiplex PCR assay. A mixture of 60 forward primers for TCR Vbeta segments and 13 reverse primers for TCR Jbeta segments was used in the multiplex PCR. A multiplex PCR assay on genomic DNA amplified the CDR3 region of rearranged TCR beta genes. On the Illumina HiSeq System, the amplified TCR beta libraries were sequenced as 87-base-pair reads. Per the authors' processing: A later analysis tallied 70 million to 100 million unique TCR beta chains across the 666 repertoires, and some 12 million of those chains were shared by two or more donors. Raw reads were error-corrected and collapsed into unique sequences by a nearest-neighbor algorithm in which closely related sequences were merged to remove PCR and sequencing errors. To assign V, D and J gene segments, CDR3 sequences were aligned to IMGT reference sequences. For a sequence to be retained, a match of at least six nucleotides was required to both a V gene segment and a J gene segment. Rearrangements were classified as productive when the CDR3 lacked stop codons and remained in frame with V and J, and all other rearrangements were classified as non-productive. CDR3 was defined according to IMGT convention as the region running from the second conserved V-encoded cysteine to the conserved J-encoded phenylalanine. The earlier analysis of about 620 of the donors excluded sequences that lacked an unambiguous match to a single V gene segment. In an earlier analysis of some 590 of the donors, a V segment was called functional when productive rearrangements were above 56.7%, and segregating when the standard deviation between donors exceeded 5%. A statistical classification framework was built for diagnosing cytomegalovirus status from the catalog of TCR beta chain sequences. A later analysis assigned V and J genes by comparing TCR nucleotide sequences with IMGT/GENE-DB human TR gene sequences. In a later analysis, CDR3 sequences and most-parsimonious VDJ recombination scenarios were assigned using the TCRdist pipeline. In a later analysis, each TCR beta chain was defined by its CDR3 amino acid sequence together with its V-gene family, and reads without a unique V-gene family were excluded. A later analysis removed 500 to 650 highly shared, low-generation-probability nucleotide sequences to deal with suspected cross-contamination and a sequencing artifact. In a later analysis, a clonal expansion index for each public chain was calculated from normalized within-repertoire ranks of inferred template counts. In a later analysis, generation probabilities were computed using a VDJ recombination model fitted to out-of-frame rearrangements, and the results were checked against IGoR. In a later analysis, TCR-TCR, TCR-HLA and TCR-CMV co-occurrence was scored with hypergeometric tests, and a repertoire-size bias correction was applied to TCR pairs. In a later analysis, false discovery rates were estimated by permuting HLA or CMV assignments 20 times. In a later analysis, co-occurring TCRs were grouped with DBSCAN, and TCRdist sequence similarity was added when clustering was performed within HLA-allele-positive subsets. Co-occurrence clustering excluded repertoires with fewer than 30,000 or more than 120,000 public chains, plus five with anomalous nucleotide sharing. Drawn from immuneACCESS, this table holds only the in-frame rearrangements with V and J called that TCRdb kept. Clones are partly lost; checked studies trace under half to an unresolved V gene and leave the rest unexplained. The V and J calls and clone size are taken from that table; D and trimming were inferred from the DNA. Within this sample are over 75,000 clones, with less than 10% of them counted one time only. The top ten hold around 4.9% of the sample.

The CDR3 contains 16 residues, cysteine and phenylalanine counted. The sequence is cut down to CDR3 DNA, 48 bases in frame from base 1. Here V drops 4 bases and J drops 2 bases, and the junction holds 7 bases not matched to any gene. Sequences SGDLS (CDR1) and YYNGEE (CDR2) are obtained from the germline V gene. The chain uses TRBV9 and TRBJ2-2, with 8 bases matching TRBD1. The sequence was obtained from a man aged 50-60 years in good health and CMV-seropositive. Sequencing was performed on PBMCs. The CDR3 in this case is CASSPTGDLNTGELFF. The DNA reads as follows: TGTGCCAGCAGCCCGACAGGGGACCTAAACACCGGGGAGCTGTTTTTT.